These 31 T cell receptor beta chains were all obtained from the same sample, sequenced in a study of cytomegalovirus exposure and HLA in healthy donors. Assay used: immunoSEQ multiplex PCR; TCRdb lists only in-frame clones, some missing. The sample carries about 60,000 clones, 95% to 97% recorded once. The sample was PBMCs. These receptors originate from a woman aged 18-35 years in good health and CMV-seronegative.

The V and J genes are TRBV30 and TRBJ1-2; D remains unclear. From germline, CDR1 is GTSNPN and CDR2 SVGIG (reference sequence). The CDR3 totals 13 residues. Trimming left V 5 bases short and J 3 bases short, with 13 bases between. The CDR3 nucleotides read TGTGCCTGGGCTCCGGGGATTCACTATGGCTACACCTTC. It specifies CAWAPGIHYGYTF.

V usage is TRBV18 and J usage is TRBJ1-5; 8 positions agree with TRBD1. The CDR3 consists of 13 residues. V shed 5 bases and J 6 bases; nucleotides not matched to a gene: 3. Germline V CDR1 and CDR2: KGHSH, LQKENI. The CDR3 DNA is TGTGCCAGCTCAGCAGGGGGCGGTCAGCCCCAGCATTTT. Encoded protein: CASSAGGGQPQHF.

The chain links TRBV18 to TRBJ2-7, with 7 bases fitting TRBD1. The CDR3 sequence is 13 residues long. V lost 3 bases and J lost 3; bases outside the gene matches: 2. Germline loops: CDR1 KGHSH, CDR2 LQKENI. The CDR3 region is CASSPTGRYEQYF. The CDR3 bases are TGTGCCAGCTCACCGACAGGGCGCTACGAGCAGTACTTC. The full variable domain, completed using reference TRBV18 and TRBJ2-7, is NAGVMQNPRHLVRRRGQEARLRCSPMKGHSHVYWYRQLPEEGLKFMVYLQKENIIDESGMPKERFSAEFPKEGPSILRIQQVVRGDSAAYFCASSPTGRYEQYFGPGTRLTVT.

The chain links TRBV27 to TRBJ1-1; the match to TRBD1 covers 11 bases. The V gene's germline CDR1 is MNHEY and CDR2 SMNVEV (reference sequence). Trimming at V came to 5 bases and at J to 0 bases, leaving 14 bases not matched to a gene. The CDR3 sequence is 19 residues long. Here the CDR3 DNA reads TGTGCCAGCAGTGCCCAGCCCGGGACAGGGGGGAGGATGAACACTGAAGCTTTCTTT. Protein: CASSAQPGTGGRMNTEAFF.

The chain combines TRBV9 with TRBJ2-1, with D possibly TRBD1 on 6 matching bases. Germline loops: CDR1 SGDLS, CDR2 YYNGEE. V was pared by 2 bases and J by 9 bases, with 21 bases between. This CDR3 spans 16 amino acids. CDR3 bases: TGTGCCAGCAGCGTTAACAGGGATTTCCCGTTGGCTGAGCAGTTCTTC. This gives the protein CASSVNRDFPLAEQFF.

The rearrangement links TRBV5-6 to TRBJ2-1; 8 nucleotides line up with TRBD2. The CDR3 is 15 amino acids. Germline V lookup: CDR1 SGHDT, CDR2 YYEEEE. J gave up 10 bases and V 4 bases, and 13 bases lay outside the gene matches. This CDR3 reads CASSGGLAFPGEQFF. The CDR3 DNA reads as TGTGCCAGCAGCGGCGGACTAGCCTTCCCTGGGGAGCAGTTCTTC.

The V call is TRBV6-5, the J call TRBJ2-7; TRBD1 matches at 12 bases. J gave up 6 bases and V 0 bases, and 3 bases lay outside the gene matches. This CDR3 region has 15 residues. Germline V gives CDR1 MNHEY, CDR2 SVGAGI. CDR3 nucleotide sequence: TGTGCCAGCAGTTACTCCGGGACAGGGGGCCCCGAGCAGTACTTC. This sequence encodes CASSYSGTGGPEQYF.

The sample holds one count of this clone. V usage is TRBV5-6 and J usage is TRBJ1-5, with D uncertain. CDR3 length equals 15 residues. V was cut by 2 bases and J by 0 bases, with 9 bases left in between. Germline CDR1 and CDR2: SGHDT and YYEEEE. The CDR3 bases are TGTGCCAGCAGCTTAGGCGGCCCTAGCAATCAGCCCCAGCATTTT. Protein product: CASSLGGPSNQPQHF.

The CDR3 nucleotides are TGTGCCAGCAGCTTAGTGGGGGTAGCGGTTTCAGATACGCAGTATTTT. Its translation: CASSLVGVAVSDTQYF. The rearrangement links TRBV11-2 to TRBJ2-3; possibly TRBD2 for D (6 bases). With 1 base removed from V and 4 bases from J, the gap between germline ends came to 15 bases. Germline CDR1 reads SGHAT; CDR2 reads FQNNGV. This CDR3 spans 16 amino acids.

The chain is built from TRBV6-1 and TRBJ2-1; 8 bases agree with TRBD1. V lost 6 bases and J lost 7; bases outside the gene matches: 5. Germline loops: CDR1 MNHNS, CDR2 SASEGT. The CDR3 is made up of 13 amino acids. CDR3 DNA: TGTGCCAGCAGAGAGACAGGGGAAAATGAGCAGTTCTTC. It translates to CASRETGENEQFF.

The V call is TRBV19, the J call TRBJ2-1; 8 nucleotides match TRBD2. The germline gives CDR1 LNHDA, CDR2 SQIVND (reference sequence). V shed 1 base, J shed 2 bases, and the junction held 4 bases outside the gene matches. This CDR3 is built from 16 residues. The CDR3 sequence is CASSIASGGTYNEQFF. CDR3 in DNA: TGTGCCAGTAGTATAGCGTCGGGAGGGACCTACAATGAGCAGTTCTTC.

V and J are TRBV9 and TRBJ1-2; TRBD1 agrees at 8 bases. Germline CDR1 and CDR2: SGDLS and YYNGEE. J gave up 4 bases and V 0 bases, and 2 bases lay outside the gene matches. CDR3 length: 14 amino acids. The DNA of the CDR3 is TGTGCCAGCAGCGTAGGGACAGGGACCTATGGCTACACCTTC. This codes for CASSVGTGTYGYTF.

This rearrangement joins TRBV18 to TRBJ2-7; weak D call: TRBD1 (6 bases). The ends were cut back, 3 bases at V and 0 bases at J, with 9 bases in the middle. CDR1 and CDR2 (germline): KGHSH, LQKENI. This CDR3 spans 14 amino acids. The CDR3 DNA sequence: TGTGCCAGCTCACCGGGGGCTAGCTCCTACGAGCAGTACTTC. Its translation: CASSPGASSYEQYF.

The rearrangement uses TRBV7-2 and TRBJ1-1; D is undetermined. This CDR3 comprises 11 residues. The V gene's germline CDR1 is SGHTA and CDR2 FQGNSA. Trimming removed 4 bases at V and 4 bases at J, with 4 bases between. Here the CDR3 reads CASSSRTEAFF. Here the CDR3 DNA reads TGTGCCAGCAGCTCCCGCACTGAAGCTTTCTTT.

This sequence joins TRBV5-5 and TRBJ1-2, with unresolved D. With 4 bases removed from V and 4 bases from J, the gap between germline ends came to 17 bases. This CDR3 is 15 amino acids long. Germline V CDR1 and CDR2: SGHKS, YYEKEE (reference sequence). The CDR3 spells CASSPSPDPSYGYTF. The DNA for the CDR3 is TGTGCCAGCAGCCCCTCACCAGACCCTAGCTATGGCTACACCTTC.

This clone was seen just once. The CDR3: CASSPYRDRKNQPQHF. DNA for the CDR3: TGTGCCAGCAGTCCCTACCGGGACAGGAAAAATCAGCCCCAGCATTTT. V and J are TRBV28 and TRBJ1-5, with 8 bases fitting TRBD1. J gave up 4 bases and V 5 bases, and 10 bases lay outside the gene matches. Per germline, CDR1 MDHEN and CDR2 SYDVKM. This CDR3 is 16 amino acids long.

Note on this clone: An end of the junction does not agree with germline; a read error may underlie this. The same CDR3 can be traced to other DNA sequences in this sample. V gene TRBV30 combines with J gene TRBJ2-2, with D perhaps TRBD1 (6 bases). Germline V gene sequence: CDR1 GTSNPN, CDR2 SVGIG (reference sequence). The CDR3 consists of 16 residues. Written as DNA, the CDR3 is TGTGCCTGGAGCCCTCACAGGGCCCCGTACACCGGGGAACTGTTTTTT. Translation gives CAWSPHRAPYTGELFF.

This clone was counted between two and nine times. V and J are TRBV14 and TRBJ1-2; D not certain. The V end was cut by 3 bases, the J end by 4 bases, with 9 bases between. The CDR3 has 13 residues. Germline CDR1 reads SGHDN; CDR2 reads FVKESK. Written as DNA, the CDR3 is TGTGCCAGCAGCCATGGGCCCACCTATGGCTACACCTTC. Residues: CASSHGPTYGYTF.

The V and J genes are TRBV2 and TRBJ2-7; 8 bases line up with TRBD1. Germline lookup yields CDR1 SNHLY and CDR2 FYNNEI. The CDR3 sequence is 15 residues long. J gave up 3 bases and V 6 bases, and 10 bases lay outside the gene matches. The CDR3 DNA follows: TGTGCCAGCAGCGCAGGGGGCACGTTGGGCTACGAGCAGTACTTC. Translation: CASSAGGTLGYEQYF.

V gene TRBV6-6 combines with J gene TRBJ2-3, with a possible D match to TRBD2 (6 bases). The germline V and J ends were trimmed by 0 bases and 3 bases, with 13 bases remaining between them. CDR1 and CDR2 from the germline V gene are MNHNY and SVGAGI (reference sequence). This CDR3 region has 16 residues. CDR3 protein: CASSYSGGGTTDTQYF. In DNA form, the CDR3 reads TGTGCCAGCAGTTACTCGGGCGGCGGGACGACAGATACGCAGTATTTT.

V usage is TRBV28 and J usage is TRBJ2-5, with unresolved D. The V gene's germline CDR1 is MDHEN and CDR2 SYDVKM. There are 13 residues in the CDR3. With 6 bases removed from V and 1 base from J, the gap between germline ends came to 9 bases. The CDR3 DNA reads as TGTGCCAGCAGCCCAGTGGTCCAAGAGACCCAGTACTTC. Protein sequence: CASSPVVQETQYF.

The chain recombines TRBV4-3 with TRBJ2-5, with D perhaps matching TRBD1 (5 bases). V was shortened by 5 bases and J by 5 bases, with 12 bases between the two germline ends. The CDR3 runs 13 residues. Germline values: CDR1 LGHNA, CDR2 YSLEER. The CDR3 DNA follows: TGCGCCAGCAGCATGGGGCGTGGGGAGACCCAGTACTTC. Translating it yields CASSMGRGETQYF.

The genes are TRBV9 and TRBJ2-5, with 11 nucleotides matching TRBD2. CDR3 size: 15 residues. V was clipped by 3 bases and J by 5 bases; unmatched bases: 6. Germline CDR1 and CDR2: SGDLS and YYNGEE. CDR3 coding DNA: TGTGCCAGCAGCGCCACTAGCGGGAGTTTCGAGACCCAGTACTTC. This sequence encodes CASSATSGSFETQYF.

V is TRBV28 and J is TRBJ1-4; the match to TRBD1 covers 10 bases. Germline values: CDR1 MDHEN, CDR2 SYDVKM. V lost 7 bases, J lost 7 bases, and 12 bases stayed unmatched. This CDR3 is 16 amino acids long. DNA of the CDR3: TGTGCCAGCACCCTTCCCCGGGGGACAGGGGTTGAAAAACTGTTTTTT. It yields the protein CASTLPRGTGVEKLFF.

This clone has only one observation. This chain links TRBV6-6 with TRBJ2-2, with 7 bases that match TRBD1. J gave up 5 bases and V 5 bases, and 8 bases lay outside the gene matches. CDR3 length: 15 residues. CDR1 and CDR2 from the germline V gene are MNHNY and SVGAGI (reference sequence). The CDR3 DNA is TGTGCCAGCAGTCCAGAAAGGGGGCGAACCGGGGAGCTGTTTTTT. Translation gives CASSPERGRTGELFF.

The genes are TRBV7-2 and TRBJ2-3, with D possibly being TRBD2 (6 bases). Germline V gene data show CDR1 as SGHTA and CDR2 as FQGNSA. CDR3 length equals 15 residues. Trimming took off 5 bases at V and 2 bases at J, with 14 bases between the two ends. CDR3 coding DNA: TGTGCCAGCAGCCCGCGGGACTTCAACACAGATACGCAGTATTTT. Translated, it gives CASSPRDFNTDTQYF. The full variable domain, its missing parts supplied by reference TRBV7-2 and TRBJ2-3, is GAGVSQSPSNKVTEKGKDVELRCDPISGHTALYWYRQSLGQGLEFLIYFQGNSAPDKSGLPSDRFSAERTGGSVSTLTIQRTQQEDSAVYLCASSPRDFNTDTQYFGPGTRLTVL.

V usage is TRBV29-1 and J usage is TRBJ2-1; 8 bases align to TRBD1. Germline lookup yields CDR1 SQVTM and CDR2 ANQGSEA. CDR3 size: 13 residues. V lost 3 bases to trimming and J lost 9 bases; unmatched junction nucleotides: 7. DNA for the CDR3: TGCAGCGTTGACCTGGACAGGGTCAGTGAGCAGTTCTTC. This encodes CSVDLDRVSEQFF.

The CDR3 coding sequence is TGCGCCAGCAGCCCCGCCGTTCGCCTGGCGGCCAACGTCCTGACTTTC. Translated, it gives CASSPAVRLAANVLTF. The V gene is TRBV4-3, the J gene TRBJ2-6; D gene unclear. Between the trimmed V and J ends, which lost 4 bases and 6 bases, there was a span of 16 bases. Germline V lookup: CDR1 LGHNA, CDR2 YSLEER. The CDR3 loop spans 16 amino acids.

The chain is built from TRBV6-1 and TRBJ1-4; D remains unclear. The V end was cut by 2 bases, the J end by 8 bases, with 9 bases between. Looked up from germline, CDR1 is MNHNS and CDR2 is SASEGT. The CDR3 is 13 residues long. The chain's CDR3 is CASSEQVREKLFF. The DNA of the CDR3 is TGTGCCAGCAGTGAACAGGTTAGGGAAAAACTGTTTTTT.

The rearrangement links TRBV7-9 to TRBJ2-3, with D perhaps matching TRBD2 (5 bases). Between the trimmed V and J ends, which lost 5 bases and 6 bases, there was a span of 12 bases. The CDR3 is 13 amino acids. Germline values: CDR1 SEHNR, CDR2 FQNEAQ (reference sequence). CDR3 coding DNA: TGTGCCAGCAGCATCGGACGAGGGGATACGCAGTATTTT. Protein: CASSIGRGDTQYF.

The rearrangement links TRBV10-3 to TRBJ1-5, with no clear D. This CDR3 is built from 18 residues. Trimming cost V 0 bases and J 1 base, with 16 bases left between them. CDR1 ENHRY and CDR2 SYGVKD come from the germline V gene. CDR3 sequence (DNA): TGTGCCATCAGTGAGTCCGGGCCCTACGGGGAGAGCAATCAGCCCCAGCATTTT. Its translation is CAISESGPYGESNQPQHF.